The 23 T cell receptor beta chains in this list originate from one sample, sequenced in a study of T cell responses to AZD1222 COVID-19 vaccine. Repertoires were generated with immunoSEQ multiplex PCR, while TCRdb's copy carries only in-frame clones and drops some. The sample lists about 150,000 clones; approximately 91% were seen once. Here the sequenced sample was peripheral blood, taken 28 days after the second AZD1222 dose. Receptors were obtained from an adult who received the AZD1222 COVID-19 vaccine.

This clone occurred a few times. The chain employs TRBV11-2 and TRBJ2-7; D perhaps matches TRBD2 (6 bases). The CDR3 spans 13 residues. CDR1 is SGHAT and CDR2 is FQNNGV in the germline V gene. Trimming removed 4 bases from V and 8 bases from J, with 15 bases in between. CDR3 amino acids: CASSSERLVQQYF. The CDR3 nucleotides are TGTGCCAGCAGCTCAGAGAGACTAGTTCAGCAGTACTTC.

This clone was recorded only once. The rearrangement joins TRBV6-2 or TRBV6-3 to TRBJ2-7; 11 positions match TRBD1. This CDR3 is built from 15 residues. Losses at the gene ends were 5 bases for V and 5 bases for J; bases not matched to a gene: 8. Germline V gene sequence: CDR1 MNHEY, CDR2 SVGEGT. This CDR3 is CASSTPGQGEDEQYF. In DNA form, the CDR3 reads TGTGCCAGCAGTACCCCGGGACAGGGGGAAGACGAGCAGTACTTC.

This chain links TRBV29-1 with TRBJ2-7; no clear D. The CDR3 is 12 residues long. V was shortened by 6 bases and J by 4 bases, with 13 bases between the two germline ends. CDR1 and CDR2 from the germline V gene are SQVTM and ANQGSEA. CDR3 loop: CSVSLSLYEQYF. In nucleotides, the CDR3 is TGCAGCGTGTCTCTTTCCCTTTACGAGCAGTACTTC.

The rearrangement uses TRBV9 and TRBJ2-3; 8 bases map to TRBD2. CDR1 is SGDLS and CDR2 is YYNGEE in the germline V gene. There are 17 residues in the CDR3. Trimming took 3 bases from V and 2 from J; bases not matched to a gene: 11. In DNA form, the CDR3 reads TGTGCCAGCAGCGAACCCAATCGGGGGGGGCCCACAGATACGCAGTATTTT. Translated, it gives CASSEPNRGGPTDTQYF.

CDR3 amino acids: CAWTSGGRLMYTDTQYF. CDR3 in DNA: TGTGCCTGGACTAGCGGGGGCCGCCTCATGTACACAGATACGCAGTATTTT. The chain uses TRBV30 and TRBJ2-3, with 10 bases matching TRBD2. Germline CDR1 GTSNPN, CDR2 SVGIG (reference sequence). With 4 bases clipped from V and 2 bases from J, the junction kept 12 bases outside the gene matches. CDR3 size: 17 residues.

This chain connects TRBV7-9 to TRBJ2-3, with unresolved D. Trimming removed 10 bases from V and 5 bases from J, with 4 bases in between. CDR1 SEHNR and CDR2 FQNEAQ come from the germline V gene (reference sequence). This CDR3 is built from 9 residues. The CDR3 region has the DNA TGTGCCAACGGAGATACGCAGTATTTT. Its protein product is CANGDTQYF.

The CDR3 spells CASRYGLAGVLAGELFF. CDR3 coding DNA: TGTGCCAGCAGATATGGACTAGCGGGAGTTCTGGCCGGGGAGCTGTTTTTT. The chain employs TRBV7-2 and TRBJ2-2, with TRBD2 matching 13 bases. J was trimmed by 6 bases and V by 6 bases; bases with no gene match: 10. Germline-derived CDR1 and CDR2 are SGHTA and FQGNSA. This CDR3 contains 17 residues.

The J gene is TRBJ2-1, the V gene TRBV30, with a possible D match to TRBD2 (6 bases). V was clipped by 7 bases and J by 4 bases, with 17 bases between them. This CDR3 has 14 residues. Germline V lookup: CDR1 GTSNPN, CDR2 SVGIG (reference sequence). The CDR3 loop is CASTKVSGYNEQFF. Here the CDR3 DNA reads TGTGCCTCAACGAAGGTTAGCGGTTACAATGAGCAGTTCTTC.

With respect to this clone: Other DNA variants within this sample encode the same CDR3. V usage is TRBV12-3 or TRBV12-4 and J usage is TRBJ2-7; maybe TRBD2 (5 bases). V was shortened by 3 bases and J by 3 bases, with 9 bases between the two germline ends. CDR3 length: 13 amino acids. CDR3 bases: TGTGCCAGCAGTTTGGGAGTGAGCTACGAGCAGTACTTC. This encodes CASSLGVSYEQYF.

This sequence joins TRBV9 and TRBJ2-7; 7 positions agree with TRBD1. Unmatched junction bases numbered 6, after V lost 3 bases and J lost 3 bases. CDR3 length: 14 residues. Germline CDR1 reads SGDLS; CDR2 reads YYNGEE. Written as DNA, the CDR3 is TGTGCCAGCAGCGCGAGGGGACAGAACTACGAGCAGTACTTC. Its protein product is CASSARGQNYEQYF.

The rearrangement uses TRBV5-1 and TRBJ1-3; weak D call: TRBD1 (5 bases). The CDR3 sequence is 16 residues long. Looked up from germline, CDR1 is SGHRS and CDR2 is YFSETQ. Trimming took off 0 bases at V and 3 bases at J, with 13 bases between the two ends. In nucleotides, the CDR3 is TGCGCCAGCAGCTTGGAAGGGGCCGGTCATGGAAACACCATATATTTT. The encoded protein is CASSLEGAGHGNTIYF.

The chain uses TRBV5-8 and TRBJ1-4; perhaps TRBD1 as D (6 bases). The CDR3 totals 16 residues. The V and J ends lost 2 bases and 7 bases respectively, with 18 bases between them. Per germline, CDR1 SGHTS and CDR2 YDEGEE. CDR3 amino acids: CASSFSLGTSTEKLFF. CDR3 in DNA: TGTGCCAGCAGCTTTTCCTTGGGGACATCTACTGAAAAACTGTTTTTT.

The chain recombines TRBV19 with TRBJ1-1; D remains ambiguous. CDR1 and CDR2 (germline): LNHDA, SQIVND (reference sequence). Deletions cut 1 base from V and 3 bases from J, with 9 bases between. CDR3 length equals 14 residues. CDR3 sequence reads: CASSIGYGDTEAFF. The CDR3 nucleotides are TGTGCCAGTAGTATAGGGTATGGGGACACTGAAGCTTTCTTT.

This sequence joins TRBV5-1 and TRBJ2-3; possibly TRBD2 for D (6 bases). The CDR3 sequence is 15 residues long. The germline V gene has CDR1 SGHRS and CDR2 YFSETQ. V was trimmed by 2 bases and J by 0 bases, leaving 10 bases between them. In DNA, the CDR3 is TGCGCCAGCAGCTTAATAACTAGCAGCACAGATACGCAGTATTTT. It encodes CASSLITSSTDTQYF.

CDR3 DNA sequence: TGTGCCAGTACGCCCTTTTCCACAGATACGCAGTATTTT. Translation: CASTPFSTDTQYF. V and J are TRBV19 and TRBJ2-3, with unresolved D. V was pared by 7 bases and J by 2 bases, with 10 bases between. This CDR3 region has 13 residues. From germline, CDR1 is LNHDA and CDR2 SQIVND (reference sequence).

This rearrangement joins TRBV3-1 (or the pseudogene TRBV3-2) to TRBJ2-7; TRBD2 might be the D (5 bases). The CDR3 runs to 12 residues. Trimming left V 1 base short and J 6 bases short, with 7 bases between. The germline V gene encodes CDR1 LGHDT and CDR2 YNNKEL (reference sequence). The CDR3 DNA follows: TGTGCCAGCAGCCAAGGTGGGAGCGAGCAGTACTTC. Translation: CASSQGGSEQYF.

This clone showed up just a few times. Here the CDR3 DNA reads TGTGCCAGCAAACGGGTTCTCCTAGCGGGAGAGACCCAGTACTTC. It specifies CASKRVLLAGETQYF. The chain joins TRBV7-8 to TRBJ2-5; TRBD2 matches 8 bases. V dropped 7 bases and J dropped 4; count of bases not matched to a gene: 11. The V gene's germline CDR1 is SGHVS and CDR2 FQNEAQ. The CDR3 consists of 15 residues.

The sample holds one count of this clone. V is TRBV7-9 and J is TRBJ2-2, with 7 bases fitting TRBD1. Looked up from germline, CDR1 is SEHNR and CDR2 is FQNEAQ (reference sequence). The trim removed 4 bases at V and 8 bases at J, leaving 10 bases unmatched. This CDR3 region has 15 residues. As DNA, the CDR3 is TGTGCCAGCAGCTACATCACGACAGGGTCGGGGGAGCTGTTTTTT. Its protein is CASSYITTGSGELFF.

The genes are TRBV10-1 and TRBJ1-3; the D gene is possibly TRBD1 (5 bases). V was clipped by 3 bases and J by 0 bases, with 9 bases between them. Germline V CDR1 and CDR2: WNHNN, SYGVQD (reference sequence). This CDR3 is built from 15 residues. The CDR3 is CASSEDRSSGNTIYF. The CDR3 DNA follows: TGCGCCAGCAGTGAAGACAGAAGCTCTGGAAACACCATATATTTT.

The chain links TRBV6-5 to TRBJ2-5, with 11 bases aligning to TRBD2. Germline CDR1 and CDR2: MNHEY and SVGAGI. Trimming took 7 bases from V and 1 from J; bases not matched to a gene: 5. There are 15 residues in the CDR3. The chain's CDR3 is CASTPGLAVQETQYF. The CDR3 region has the DNA TGTGCCAGCACTCCGGGACTAGCGGTCCAAGAGACCCAGTACTTC.

The chain has TRBV27 and TRBJ1-2; D may be TRBD1 (5 bases). The CDR3 is 14 residues long. Per the germline V gene, CDR1 is MNHEY and CDR2 is SMNVEV (reference sequence). V was cut by 2 bases and J by 4 bases, with 11 bases left in between. The CDR3 is CASSLGGVGYGYTF. The CDR3 region has the DNA TGTGCCAGCAGTTTAGGAGGGGTTGGCTATGGCTACACCTTC.

This clone was found a few times. V and J are TRBV6-1 and TRBJ1-2, with D possibly TRBD1 on 5 matching bases. V lost 3 bases to trimming and J lost 3 bases, with 11 bases between them. This CDR3 comprises 14 residues. The germline CDR1 and CDR2 sequences are MNHNS and SASEGT. The CDR3, as DNA: TGTGCCAGCAGTGACAGGGTGGGTGACTATGGCTACACCTTC. It encodes CASSDRVGDYGYTF.

This clone was observed a few times. This sequence joins TRBV7-6 and TRBJ1-6; D may be TRBD1 (6 bases). This CDR3 has 15 residues. V lost 1 base and J lost 6, with 10 bases in between. CDR1 SGHVS and CDR2 FNYEAQ come from the germline V gene. The CDR3 here is CASSLGRGSNSPLHF. The CDR3 nucleotides are TGTGCCAGCAGCTTAGGTAGGGGGAGTAATTCACCCCTCCACTTT.